This T cell receptor beta chain was sequenced in a study of brain T cells in children with intractable seizures. The data were produced by immunoSEQ multiplex PCR, yet TCRdb's version contains in-frame clones alone and is incomplete. There are over 7,000 clones in the sample; roughly 65% occur only once, and roughly 18% lies in the top ten. The sequenced cases were selected for having the highest brain T cell transcript signatures. The length of the CDR3 is 14 residues. Germline loops: CDR1 MNHEY, CDR2 SVGAGI. Trimming shortened V by 10 bases and J by 6 bases, and 18 bases separated the two germline ends. The study's findings and limits: Only CDR3 sequence similarity suggested viral specificity, without known HCMV serostatus.

A word on this clone: No antigen is known for it.

This sequence originates from a girl aged 2 to 10 with tuberous sclerosis and intractable seizures. The chain combines TRBV6-5 with TRBJ1-4; possible D gene TRBD1, 6 bases. Source: resected brain tissue, taken at surgery. DNA of the CDR3: TGTGCCACCTTACAGGGTATCGGGTATGAAAAACTGTTTTTT. The encoded protein is CATLQGIGYEKLFF.